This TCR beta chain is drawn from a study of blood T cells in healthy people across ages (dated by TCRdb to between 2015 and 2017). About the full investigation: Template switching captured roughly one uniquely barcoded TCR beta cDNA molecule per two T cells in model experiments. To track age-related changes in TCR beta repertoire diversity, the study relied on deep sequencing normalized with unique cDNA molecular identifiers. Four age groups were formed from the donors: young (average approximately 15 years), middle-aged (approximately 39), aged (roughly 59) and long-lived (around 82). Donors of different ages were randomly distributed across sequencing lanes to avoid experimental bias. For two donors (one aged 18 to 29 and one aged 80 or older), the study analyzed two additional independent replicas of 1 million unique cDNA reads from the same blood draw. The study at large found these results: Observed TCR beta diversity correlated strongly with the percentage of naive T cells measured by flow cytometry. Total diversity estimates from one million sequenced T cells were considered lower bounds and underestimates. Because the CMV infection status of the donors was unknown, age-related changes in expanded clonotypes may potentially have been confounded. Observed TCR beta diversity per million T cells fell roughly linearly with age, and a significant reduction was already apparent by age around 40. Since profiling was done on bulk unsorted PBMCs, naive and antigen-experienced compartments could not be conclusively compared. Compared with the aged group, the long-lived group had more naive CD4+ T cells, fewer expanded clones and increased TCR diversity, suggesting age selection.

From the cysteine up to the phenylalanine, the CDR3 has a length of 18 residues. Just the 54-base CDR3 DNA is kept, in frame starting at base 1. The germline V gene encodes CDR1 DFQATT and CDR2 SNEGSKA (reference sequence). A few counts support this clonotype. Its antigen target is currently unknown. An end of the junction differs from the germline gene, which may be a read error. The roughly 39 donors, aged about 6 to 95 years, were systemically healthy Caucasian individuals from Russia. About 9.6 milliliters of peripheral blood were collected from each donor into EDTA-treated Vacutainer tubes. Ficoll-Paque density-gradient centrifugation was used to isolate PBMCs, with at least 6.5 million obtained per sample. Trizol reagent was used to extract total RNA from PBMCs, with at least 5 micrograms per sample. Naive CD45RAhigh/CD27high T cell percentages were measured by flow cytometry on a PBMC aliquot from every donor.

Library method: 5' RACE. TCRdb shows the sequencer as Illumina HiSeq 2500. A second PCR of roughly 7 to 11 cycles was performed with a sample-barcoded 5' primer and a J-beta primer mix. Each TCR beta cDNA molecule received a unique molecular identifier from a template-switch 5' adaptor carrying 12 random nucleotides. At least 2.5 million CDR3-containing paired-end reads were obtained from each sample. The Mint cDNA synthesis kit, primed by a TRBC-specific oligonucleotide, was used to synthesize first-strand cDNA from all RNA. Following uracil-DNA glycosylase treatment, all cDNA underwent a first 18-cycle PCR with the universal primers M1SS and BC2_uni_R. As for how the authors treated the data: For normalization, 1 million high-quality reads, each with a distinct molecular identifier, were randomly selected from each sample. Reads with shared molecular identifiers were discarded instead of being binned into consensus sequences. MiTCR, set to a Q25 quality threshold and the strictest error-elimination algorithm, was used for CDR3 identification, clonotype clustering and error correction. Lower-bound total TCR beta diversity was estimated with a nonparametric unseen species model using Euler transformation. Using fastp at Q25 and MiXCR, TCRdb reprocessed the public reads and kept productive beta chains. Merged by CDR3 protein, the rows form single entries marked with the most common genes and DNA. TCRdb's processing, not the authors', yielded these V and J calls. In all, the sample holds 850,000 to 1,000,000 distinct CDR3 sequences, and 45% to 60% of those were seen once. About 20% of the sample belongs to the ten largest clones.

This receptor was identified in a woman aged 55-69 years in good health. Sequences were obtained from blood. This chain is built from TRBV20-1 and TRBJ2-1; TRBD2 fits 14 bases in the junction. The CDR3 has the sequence CSARGTSGSRTSYNEQFF. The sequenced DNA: TGCAGTGCGAGAGGGACTAGCGGGAGTAGGACCTCCTACAATGAGCAGTTCTTC.